This is a list of T cell receptor beta chains from one sample in a study of blood T cell repertoires in COVID-19. The data were produced by immunoSEQ multiplex PCR, yet TCRdb's version contains in-frame clones alone and is incomplete. This sample carries about 200,000 clones, approximately 88% of them seen once, and the ten largest clones take roughly 6.5%. Sequences were obtained from peripheral blood. These receptors were obtained from a man aged 60-69 years who had recovered from COVID-19. The CDR3 runs from the conserved cysteine through the conserved F or W. D genes are given only for firm matches. Rows give clone size only sometimes, using once, few, many, or a class for an expanded clone.

>TRBV5-6|.|.|TRBJ1-1
CASSSDTGLNTEAFF
TGTGCCAGCAGCTCCGATACAGGCCTGAACACTGAAGCTTTCTTT
>TRBV4-2|.|TRBD2|TRBJ2-1
CASSPGTIGHNEQFF
TGTGCCAGCAGCCCAGGGACTATAGGGCACAATGAGCAGTTCTTC
>TRBV5-1|.|TRBD1|TRBJ1-2
CASSMGQINYGYTF
TGCGCCAGCAGCATGGGACAGATAAACTATGGCTACACCTTC
>TRBV12-5|.|TRBD1|TRBJ1-2
CASVRDRGGGYTF
TGTGCTAGTGTCCGGGACAGGGGTGGCGGCTACACCTTC
>TRBV5-1|.|.|TRBJ2-3
CASSSLEGVDTQYF
TGCGCCAGCAGCTCGCTTGAGGGGGTGGATACGCAGTATTTT
>TRBV5-1|.|.|TRBJ2-5
CASSSYQETQYF
TGCGCCAGCAGCTCGTACCAAGAGACCCAGTACTTC
>TRBV7-8|.|.|TRBJ2-5
CASSLRGEGQETQYF
TGTGCCAGCAGCTTAAGGGGGGAGGGGCAAGAGACCCAGTACTTC
>TRBV7-3|.|.|TRBJ2-3
CASSLLASATDTQYF
TGTGCCAGCAGCCTTCTAGCTTCGGCGACAGATACGCAGTATTTT
>TRBV15|once|TRBD1|TRBJ2-2
CATSRDLSTGAAGELFF
TGTGCCACCAGCAGAGATCTATCTACAGGGGCGGCCGGGGAGCTGTTTTTT
>TRBV5-1|.|.|TRBJ2-7
CASSSSPGGPSYEQYF
TGCGCCAGCAGCTCTTCCCCGGGGGGCCCCTCCTACGAGCAGTACTTC
>TRBV6-6|.|.|TRBJ2-7
CASSLKLLSDSLLYEQYF
TGTGCCAGCAGTCTGAAACTATTATCTGACAGCCTCCTCTACGAGCAGTACTTC
>TRBV12-3/TRBV12-4|.|.|TRBJ1-5
CASTSSGKPQHF
TGTGCCAGCACCTCCAGCGGGAAGCCCCAGCATTTT
>TRBV19|.|TRBD1|TRBJ2-7
CASSIPPGQGNYEQYF
TGTGCCAGTAGTATCCCTCCGGGACAGGGAAACTACGAGCAGTACTTC
>TRBV10-3|.|TRBD1|TRBJ1-5
CAISRFGTGVNQPQHF
TGTGCCATCAGTCGTTTCGGGACAGGGGTAAATCAGCCCCAGCATTTT
>TRBV6-5|few|TRBD1|TRBJ2-7
CAVRDRVTYEQYF
TGTGCCGTCCGGGACAGGGTCACCTACGAGCAGTACTTC
>TRBV5-1|once|TRBD2|TRBJ2-1
CASSSASGRDNEQFF
TGCGCCAGCAGCTCGGCTAGCGGGAGGGACAATGAGCAGTTCTTC
>TRBV2|.|TRBD2|TRBJ2-3
CASQVASGDTDTQYF
TGTGCCAGCCAGGTCGCTAGCGGGGACACAGATACGCAGTATTTT
>TRBV3-1/TRBV3-2|.|.|TRBJ2-7
CASSQALGLDPYEQYF
TGTGCCAGCAGCCAAGCTCTCGGACTTGATCCTTACGAGCAGTACTTC
>TRBV13|.|TRBD2|TRBJ2-1
CASSFQTSGGNNEQFF
TGTGCCAGCAGCTTCCAGACTAGCGGGGGCAACAATGAGCAGTTCTTC
>TRBV3-1/TRBV3-2|.|.|TRBJ2-3
CASSPHLADTQYF
TGTGCCAGCAGCCCCCATCTAGCAGATACGCAGTATTTT
>TRBV13|.|TRBD1|TRBJ1-1
CASSLGQGNTEAFF
TGTGCCAGCAGCCTAGGACAGGGTAACACTGAAGCTTTCTTT
>TRBV3-1/TRBV3-2|few|TRBD2|TRBJ2-7
CASSRQGLAGTYEQYF
TGTGCCAGCAGCCGCCAGGGACTAGCGGGGACCTACGAGCAGTACTTC
>TRBV15|once|.|TRBJ2-7
CATSYRWDEQYF
TGTGCCACCAGTTACAGGTGGGACGAGCAGTACTTC
>TRBV3-1/TRBV3-2|.|.|TRBJ2-1
CASSPSGGFAHEQFF
TGTGCCAGCAGCCCCTCCGGGGGATTCGCCCACGAGCAGTTCTTC
>TRBV15|.|TRBD2|TRBJ2-1
CATSRARSGAGTYNEQFF
TGTGCCACCAGCAGAGCTCGCAGCGGGGCGGGGACCTACAATGAGCAGTTCTTC
>TRBV19|.|TRBD1|TRBJ1-4
CASSGGTGRNEKLFF
TGTGCCAGTAGTGGCGGGACAGGTCGTAATGAAAAACTGTTTTTT
>TRBV19|.|TRBD1|TRBJ1-2
CASSMLTGPAYGYTF
TGTGCCAGTAGTATGTTGACAGGGCCCGCATATGGCTACACCTTC
>TRBV3-1/TRBV3-2|.|TRBD1|TRBJ1-4
CASSLDRGEKLFF
TGTGCCAGCAGCCTGGACAGGGGGGAAAAACTGTTTTTT
>TRBV28|.|TRBD1|TRBJ1-2
CASRGDRGYGYTF
TGTGCCAGCAGGGGGGACAGGGGCTATGGCTACACCTTC
>TRBV19|.|TRBD1|TRBJ1-3
CASSTPRGGGADGNTIYF
TGTGCCAGTAGTACTCCCCGTGGAGGGGGCGCGGATGGAAACACCATATATTTT
>TRBV6-5|few|.|TRBJ1-6
CASSINGNSPLHF
TGTGCCAGCAGTATCAACGGGAATTCACCCCTCCACTTT
>TRBV28|.|TRBD2|TRBJ2-3
CASSFSKPGLAGAWNTQYF
TGTGCCAGCAGTTTCTCGAAACCGGGACTAGCGGGAGCGTGGAATACGCAGTATTTT
>TRBV28|.|.|TRBJ1-5
CASSLLAAGGNQPQHF
TGTGCCAGCAGTCTATTGGCCGCAGGGGGCAATCAGCCCCAGCATTTT
>TRBV6-5|.|.|TRBJ1-1
CASTGTLKPTEAFF
TGTGCCAGCACCGGGACACTGAAACCCACTGAAGCTTTCTTT